The TCR beta chain under discussion was sequenced for a study of blood T cell repertoires in COVID-19. About the research overall: Researchers got acute and convalescent COVID-19 samples from the United States, Italy and Spain. T cells, B-cell-depleted T cells, or PBMCs supplied cDNA or gDNA.

This CDR3 has 12 amino acids. In germline, CDR1 is ENHRY, CDR2 SYGVKD. V was clipped by 6 bases and J by 2 bases, with 7 bases between them. In the authors' methods: Using reference gene primer amplification, nucleated cell counts were estimated. Here immunoSEQ multiplex PCR was the method, and the copy in TCRdb shows in-frame clones only, minus some. The V and J calls and clone size were taken over from that table, and D and trimming were inferred from the DNA. The data show 100,000 to 120,000 clones, with roughly 84% seen just once and about 3% held by the top ten. This sequence originates from a man between 35 and 55 years old with acute or convalescent COVID-19. Sequencing was done on a sample of peripheral blood. This sequence joins TRBV10-3 and TRBJ1-1, with D hard to call. Here the CDR3 DNA reads TGTGCCATCAGCGTAACTAACACTGAAGCTTTCTTT. Translation gives CAISVTNTEAFF.